This TCR beta chain was retrieved from a study of shared clonotypes between healthy human individuals. At the level of the study: CD8 memory received one plate per donor, CD8 naive two, CD4 memory three and CD4 naive three.

Among the donors, all were Caucasian adults who lived in Nashville, Tennessee. The assay was immunoSEQ multiplex PCR, and TCRdb's table has in-frame clones only and misses some. The sample holds some 1.5 million clones; roughly 97% are singletons and the top ten take more than 0.9%. About this clone itself: Its antigen is as yet unknown.

Study-wide findings and caveats: Unshared clonotypes carried lower generation probabilities than those common to all four donors. Among several donors, 4.5% to 5.5% of naive CD4 clonotypes were found in common.

The sequence was collected from a man younger than 40 in good health. What was sequenced was naive CD4+ T cells sorted from blood. The subset was: CD45RA+ positively selected.

CDR3 amino acids: CASSEALGGPQHF. The CDR3 DNA sequence: TGTGCCAGCAGTGAAGCGCTGGGGGGGCCCCAGCATTTT. The J gene is TRBJ1-5, the V gene TRBV6-1; tentatively, D is TRBD1 (5 bases). This CDR3 comprises 13 residues. Germline CDR1 reads MNHNS; CDR2 reads SASEGT. Trimming took 0 bases from V and 9 from J, leaving 9 bases between them.